This T cell receptor (beta chain) came from a study of blood T cell repertoires in COVID-19. Across the study: Samples taken during acute and convalescent COVID-19 were collected in the United States, Italy and Spain.

This clone has only a few counts. In the authors' methods: Amplification of reference gene primers provided the estimated nucleated cell counts. The table came from immunoSEQ multiplex PCR; TCRdb's copy has only in-frame clones and leaves some out. The D gene and trimming were derived from the DNA, and the V and J assignments and clone size from that table. The table has about 58,000 clones, 85% to 90% seen once. V gave up 4 bases and J gave up 3 bases, with 20 bases separating them. Per the germline V gene, CDR1 is SGHRS and CDR2 is YFSETQ. This CDR3 is built from 16 residues. The V gene is TRBV5-1, the J gene TRBJ2-7, with D maybe TRBD2 (6 bases). Material for sequencing was peripheral blood. This TCR was recovered from a man aged 55 to 70 with acute or convalescent COVID-19. CDR3 in amino acids: CASSPGDLGRNYEQYF. In DNA form, the CDR3 reads TGCGCCAGCAGCCCGGGAGATCTAGGCAGGAACTACGAGCAGTACTTC. The entire variable domain, with the rest obtained from reference TRBV5-1 and TRBJ2-7, is as follows: KAGVTQTPRYLIKTRGQQVTLSCSPISGHRSVSWYQQTPGQGLQFLFEYFSETQRNKGNFPGRFSGRQFSNSRSEMNVSTLELGDSALYLCASSPGDLGRNYEQYFGPGTRLTVT.